This TCR beta chain came from a study of shared clonotypes between healthy human individuals. As regards this clone: Its antigen remains unknown.

Study donors comprised healthy, HIV-negative adults devoid of recent acute infection or vaccination. General observations from the study: Sharing of clonotypes among donors was expected to vary with sequencing depth.

Source study methods: Junction-only sequences without quality scores were provided by ImmunoSEQ, so filtering was different. TCRdb's table, derived via immunoSEQ multiplex PCR, lists solely in-frame clones and lacks some. The V and J calls and clone size were taken over from that table, and D and trimming were inferred from the DNA. The repertoire holds roughly 500,000 clones, with around 74% as singletons. The CDR3 runs to 16 residues. V was clipped by 5 bases and J by 3 bases; unmatched bases: 8. Germline CDR1 and CDR2: SGHTA and FQGNSA. Sample: PBMCs. The chain is built from TRBV7-2 and TRBJ2-3; 10 bases are shared with TRBD2. The clonotype originates from a woman aged 35 to 49 in good health. Some clones in this sample may be carry-over from other donors' samples. The CDR3 region has the DNA TGTGCCAGCAGCCCGTTTAGCGGGAGGAGGACAGATACGCAGTATTTT. Amino acid sequence: CASSPFSGRRTDTQYF.